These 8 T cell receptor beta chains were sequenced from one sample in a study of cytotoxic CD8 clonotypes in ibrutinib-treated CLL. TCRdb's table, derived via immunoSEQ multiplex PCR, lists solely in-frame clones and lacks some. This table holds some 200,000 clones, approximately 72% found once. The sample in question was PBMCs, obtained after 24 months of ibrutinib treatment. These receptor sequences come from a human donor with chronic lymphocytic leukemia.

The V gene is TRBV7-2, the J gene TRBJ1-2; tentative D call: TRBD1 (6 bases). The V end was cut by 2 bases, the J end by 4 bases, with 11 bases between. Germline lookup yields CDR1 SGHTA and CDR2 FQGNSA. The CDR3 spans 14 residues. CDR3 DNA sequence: TGTGCCAGCAGCTTACTTCAGGGGTCCTATGGCTACACCTTC. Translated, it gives CASSLLQGSYGYTF.

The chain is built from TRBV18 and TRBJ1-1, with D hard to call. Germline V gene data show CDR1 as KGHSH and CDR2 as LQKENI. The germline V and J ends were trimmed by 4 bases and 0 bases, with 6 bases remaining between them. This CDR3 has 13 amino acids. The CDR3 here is CASSLIVNTEAFF. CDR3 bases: TGTGCCAGCTCACTCATAGTGAACACTGAAGCTTTCTTT.

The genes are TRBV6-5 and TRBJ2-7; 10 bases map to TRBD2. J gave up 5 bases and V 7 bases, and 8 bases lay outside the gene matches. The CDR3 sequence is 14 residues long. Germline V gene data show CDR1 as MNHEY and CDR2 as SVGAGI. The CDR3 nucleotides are TGTGCCAGCAAGCCGGGACTAGCGTTCGACGAGCAGTACTTC. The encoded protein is CASKPGLAFDEQYF.

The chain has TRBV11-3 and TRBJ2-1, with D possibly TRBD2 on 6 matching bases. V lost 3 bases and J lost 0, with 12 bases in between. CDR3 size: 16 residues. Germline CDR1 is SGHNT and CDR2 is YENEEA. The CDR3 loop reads CASSFFVGSSYNEQFF. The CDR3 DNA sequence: TGTGCCAGCAGCTTCTTCGTCGGGAGCTCCTACAATGAGCAGTTCTTC. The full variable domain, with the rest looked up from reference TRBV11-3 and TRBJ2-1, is EAGVVQSPRYKIIEKKQPVAFWCNPISGHNTLYWYLQNLGQGPELLIRYENEEAVDDSQLPKDRFSAERLKGVDSTLKIQPAELGDSAVYLCASSFFVGSSYNEQFFGPGTRLTVL.

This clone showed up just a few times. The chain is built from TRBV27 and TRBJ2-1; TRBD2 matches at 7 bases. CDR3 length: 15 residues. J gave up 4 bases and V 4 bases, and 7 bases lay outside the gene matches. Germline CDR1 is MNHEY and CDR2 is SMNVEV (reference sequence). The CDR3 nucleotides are TGTGCCAGCAGTTGGGCGGGAGTGGGGTACAATGAGCAGTTCTTC. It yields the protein CASSWAGVGYNEQFF.

The CDR3 nucleotides are TGTGCCAGCAGGCCGGGACAGGGGGACACCGGGGAGCTGTTTTTT. Residues: CASRPGQGDTGELFF. V usage is TRBV11-2 and J usage is TRBJ2-2, with 11 positions matching TRBD1. Germline CDR1 reads SGHAT; CDR2 reads FQNNGV. This CDR3 is built from 15 residues. V lost 6 bases to trimming and J lost 3 bases; unmatched junction nucleotides: 3.

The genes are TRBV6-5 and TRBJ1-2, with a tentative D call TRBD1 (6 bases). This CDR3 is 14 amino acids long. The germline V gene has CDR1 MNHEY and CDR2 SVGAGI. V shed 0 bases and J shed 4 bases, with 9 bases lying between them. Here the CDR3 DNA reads TGTGCCAGCAGTTACTCTTGGGGGCTCTATGGCTACACCTTC. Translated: CASSYSWGLYGYTF.

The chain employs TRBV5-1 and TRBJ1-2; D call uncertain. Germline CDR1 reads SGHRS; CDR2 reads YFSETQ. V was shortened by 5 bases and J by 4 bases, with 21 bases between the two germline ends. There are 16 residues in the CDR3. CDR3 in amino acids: CASSQRVGPSVYGYTF. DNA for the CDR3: TGCGCCAGCAGTCAGAGGGTGGGCCCTTCTGTCTATGGCTACACCTTC.